The present entry profiles one T cell receptor (beta chain) with its context. This clonotype was seen many times. The antigen it binds to is not known. There are no base qualities to consult, and no much larger clone falls within one base. The sample is drawn from a study of identical twins (dated by TCRdb to about 2016). The study in broad terms: The study deep-sequenced TCR alpha and beta repertoires from monozygotic twins, unrelated adults of various ages and cord blood to test whether fetal clonotypes persist. To rule out contamination, the twin experiments were replicated at different times with different library preparation protocols.

Points the paper makes about the study in general: Invariant T cells such as MAIT and iNKT could partly confound zero-insertion analyses, though diverse VJ usage argued against this for most clonotypes. Compared with coincidental sharing between unrelated individuals, an excess of low generation-probability sequences was observed among out-of-frame TCR alpha sequences shared between twins. Because the same donors could not be followed over many years, the conclusions depended on cross-sectional statistical analysis. Excess twin sharing in beta out-of-frame sequences was weaker because fewer shared sequences lowered the signal-to-noise ratio. In monozygotic twins, out-of-frame TCR alpha sharing was systematically underestimated by recombination models, although the models agreed with sharing between unrelated individuals. Fewer insertions were carried by abundant cord blood beta clonotypes; a weaker similar trend was observed in young adult naive repertoires, while no such trend was observed in memory repertoires.

The library was built by means of 5' RACE. Sequencing relied on an Illumina HiSeq 2000. A universal primer binding site was introduced by template switching, and a unique molecular identifier was present in the final cDNA, enabling accurate counting of TCR cDNA molecules. Specific primers in the conserved constant-segment region were used to synthesize first-strand cDNA for the TCR alpha and beta chains. To control for contamination, every cDNA library carried two barcodes: a SMART-Mk sample barcode plus Illumina barcodes. Two successive PCR steps introduced TruSeq adapter sequences along with Illumina sample barcodes. TCR alpha and beta cDNA libraries were sequenced on the Illumina HiSeq platform with custom primers. Turning to the authors' computational methods: MiGEC processed the raw reads to extract unique molecular identifiers, while MiXCR was used to determine the CDR3 positions. Recombination models were inferred per individual with the repgenHMM and IGoR tools using an EM algorithm. The analysis of shared clonotypes was done with the tcR package in R, with sharing normalized by the product of cloneset sizes. To study raw recombination free of thymic and clonal selection effects, out-of-frame nonproductive sequences were analyzed. TCRdb reprocessing: public reads trimmed at Q25 with fastp, clones called with MiXCR, in-frame beta chains kept. Every entry covers one CDR3 protein and lists the most common genes and DNA from its rows. The V and J calls were determined by TCRdb, not by the authors. Counted in this sample were around 960,000 distinct CDR3 sequences; about 12% of them appeared once. The ten largest account for under 2% of the sample.

Every donor was a healthy Caucasian. The twin cohort consisted of three pairs of female monozygotic twins, all aged 18 to 29 years. RNA for TCR libraries was isolated from peripheral blood mononuclear cells. Including the terminal cysteine and phenylalanine, the CDR3 comprises 16 residues. The retained sequence is limited to the CDR3, 48 bases, with the frame set at the first base. V loses 2 bases of germline sequence and J loses 5 bases, and the interval between the two ends is 18 bases. CDR1 is given as MGHRA and CDR2 as YSYEKL, both from the germline V gene. These records were also assigned to another study, of yellow fever vaccine responses in identical twins. The second paper states: According to the authors, the vaccine-induced T cell response in identical twins seemed to be partly convergent and partly specific to each individual. In the study, vaccine-responding T cell clones were precisely tracked in identical twins.

The origin of this receptor is a woman between 18 and 30 years old in good health. Specimen: PBMCs. The receptor chain draws on TRBV4-1 and TRBJ1-1; a confident D gene designation cannot be given. This receptor carries the CDR3 CASSQTAARFDTEAFF. The nucleotide sequence is given as TGCGCCAGCAGCCAAACCGCAGCGCGATTTGATACTGAAGCTTTCTTT.